This TCR beta chain is drawn from a study of early T cells in non-severe SARS-CoV-2 infection. One entry per CDR3 protein results from TCRdb running MiXCR on the 5' RACE reads. Here the sample spans 45,000 to 75,000 distinct CDR3 sequences, 10% to 15% being singletons. The germline gives CDR1 MNHNS, CDR2 SASEGT. V was cut by 5 bases and J by 2 bases, with 11 bases left in between. This CDR3 has 14 residues. The chain uses TRBV6-1 and TRBJ2-3; D gene uncertain. The specimen was whole blood. This clonotype was sampled from an adult who was a healthcare worker with PCR-confirmed SARS-CoV-2 infection or an uninfected control (not recorded which). The CDR3 DNA reads TGTGCCAGCAGTCCCCGAGCCATCACAGATACGCAGTATTTT. This translates into CASSPRAITDTQYF.